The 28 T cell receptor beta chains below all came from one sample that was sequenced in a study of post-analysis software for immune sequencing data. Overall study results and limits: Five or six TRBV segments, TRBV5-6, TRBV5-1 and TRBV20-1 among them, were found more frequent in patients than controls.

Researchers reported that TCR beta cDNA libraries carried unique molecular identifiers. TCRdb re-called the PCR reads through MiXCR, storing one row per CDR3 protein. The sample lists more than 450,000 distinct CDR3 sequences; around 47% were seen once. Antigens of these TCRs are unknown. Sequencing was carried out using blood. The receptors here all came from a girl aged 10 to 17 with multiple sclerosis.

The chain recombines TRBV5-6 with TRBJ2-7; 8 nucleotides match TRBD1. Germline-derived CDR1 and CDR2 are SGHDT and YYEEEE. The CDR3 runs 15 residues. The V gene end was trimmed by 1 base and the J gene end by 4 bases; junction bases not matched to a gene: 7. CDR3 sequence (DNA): TGTGCCAGCAGCTTGAAGGACAGGGAGTTGTACGAGCAGTACTTC. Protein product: CASSLKDRELYEQYF.

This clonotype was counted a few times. This CDR3 reads CASSSWGEGSTDTQYF. The CDR3 DNA reads TGTGCCAGCAGTTCTTGGGGGGAAGGCAGCACAGATACGCAGTATTTT. The rearrangement links TRBV12-3 or TRBV12-4 to TRBJ2-3; a possible D gene is TRBD2 (6 bases). The ends were cut back, 4 bases at V and 0 bases at J, with 14 bases in the middle. The CDR3 is made up of 16 amino acids.

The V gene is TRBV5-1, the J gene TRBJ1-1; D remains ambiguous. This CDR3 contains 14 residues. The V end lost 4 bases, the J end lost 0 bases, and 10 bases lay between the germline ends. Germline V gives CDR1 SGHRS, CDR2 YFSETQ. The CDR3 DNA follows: TGCGCCAGCAGCCTTTGGGATGTGAACACTGAAGCTTTCTTT. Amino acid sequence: CASSLWDVNTEAFF.

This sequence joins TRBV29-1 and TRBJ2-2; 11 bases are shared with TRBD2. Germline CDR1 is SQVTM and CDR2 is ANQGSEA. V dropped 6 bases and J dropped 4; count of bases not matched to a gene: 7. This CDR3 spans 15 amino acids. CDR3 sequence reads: CSVIAGGQGTGELFF. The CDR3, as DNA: TGCAGCGTGATAGCGGGGGGGCAAGGCACCGGGGAGCTGTTTTTT.

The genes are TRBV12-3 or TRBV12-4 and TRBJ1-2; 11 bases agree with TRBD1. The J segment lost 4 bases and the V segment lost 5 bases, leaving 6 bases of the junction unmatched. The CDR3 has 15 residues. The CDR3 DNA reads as TGTGCCAGCAGTCTGGGGACAGGGGGTTTCTATGGCTACACCTTC. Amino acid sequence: CASSLGTGGFYGYTF.

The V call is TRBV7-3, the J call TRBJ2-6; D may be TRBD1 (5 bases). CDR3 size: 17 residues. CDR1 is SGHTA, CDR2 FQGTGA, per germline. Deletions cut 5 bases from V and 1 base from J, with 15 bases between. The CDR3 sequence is CASSPGQGRSGANVLTF. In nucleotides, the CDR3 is TGTGCCAGCAGCCCCGGGCAGGGAAGATCTGGGGCCAACGTCCTGACTTTC.

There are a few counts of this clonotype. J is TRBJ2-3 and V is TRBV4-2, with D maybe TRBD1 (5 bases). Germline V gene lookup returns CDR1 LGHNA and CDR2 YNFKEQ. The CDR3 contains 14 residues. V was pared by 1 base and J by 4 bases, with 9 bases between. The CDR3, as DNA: TGTGCCAGCAGCCAAGGGGGCCCCCCAGATACGCAGTATTTT. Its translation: CASSQGGPPDTQYF.

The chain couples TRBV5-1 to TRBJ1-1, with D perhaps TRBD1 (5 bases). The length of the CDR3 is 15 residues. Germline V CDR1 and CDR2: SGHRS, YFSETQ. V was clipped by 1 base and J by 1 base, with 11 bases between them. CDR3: CASSLSGLGNTEAFF. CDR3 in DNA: TGCGCCAGCAGCTTGTCAGGGCTCGGGAACACTGAAGCTTTCTTT.

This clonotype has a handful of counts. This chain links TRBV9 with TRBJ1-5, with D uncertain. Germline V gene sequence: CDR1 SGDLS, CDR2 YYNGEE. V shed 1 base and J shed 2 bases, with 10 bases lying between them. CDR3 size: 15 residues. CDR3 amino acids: CASSVRHRGNQPQHF. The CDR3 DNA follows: TGTGCCAGCAGCGTACGCCACCGGGGCAATCAGCCCCAGCATTTT.

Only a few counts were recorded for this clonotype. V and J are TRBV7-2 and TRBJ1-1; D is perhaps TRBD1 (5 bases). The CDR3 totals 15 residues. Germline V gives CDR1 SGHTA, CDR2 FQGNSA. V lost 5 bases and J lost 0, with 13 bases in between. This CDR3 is CASSPITGLNTEAFF. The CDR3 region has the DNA TGTGCCAGCAGCCCTATTACAGGTTTGAACACTGAAGCTTTCTTT.

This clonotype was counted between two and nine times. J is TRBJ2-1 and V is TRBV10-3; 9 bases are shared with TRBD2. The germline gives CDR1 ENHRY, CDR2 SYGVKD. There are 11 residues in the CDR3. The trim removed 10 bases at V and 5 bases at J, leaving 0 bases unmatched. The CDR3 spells CASGRDNEQFF. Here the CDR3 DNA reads TGTGCCAGCGGGAGGGACAATGAGCAGTTCTTC.

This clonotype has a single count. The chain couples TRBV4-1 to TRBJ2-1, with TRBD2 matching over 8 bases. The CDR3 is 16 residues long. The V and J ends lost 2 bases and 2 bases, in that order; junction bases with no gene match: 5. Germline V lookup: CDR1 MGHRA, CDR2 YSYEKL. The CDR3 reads CASSQPAGDPYNEQFF. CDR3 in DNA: TGCGCCAGCAGCCAACCAGCGGGGGACCCCTACAATGAGCAGTTCTTC.

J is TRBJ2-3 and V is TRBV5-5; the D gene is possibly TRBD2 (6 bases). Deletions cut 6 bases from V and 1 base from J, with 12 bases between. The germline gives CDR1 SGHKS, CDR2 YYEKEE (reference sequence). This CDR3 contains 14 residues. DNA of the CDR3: TGTGCCAGCAAGGGCGGGGCCCGCACAGATACGCAGTATTTT. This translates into CASKGGARTDTQYF.

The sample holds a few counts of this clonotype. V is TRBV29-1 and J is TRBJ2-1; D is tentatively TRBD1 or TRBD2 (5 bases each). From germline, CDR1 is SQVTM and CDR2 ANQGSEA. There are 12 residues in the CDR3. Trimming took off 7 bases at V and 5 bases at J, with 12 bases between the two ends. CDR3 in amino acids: CSGGRNNNEQFF. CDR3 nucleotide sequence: TGCAGCGGGGGACGGAATAACAATGAGCAGTTCTTC.

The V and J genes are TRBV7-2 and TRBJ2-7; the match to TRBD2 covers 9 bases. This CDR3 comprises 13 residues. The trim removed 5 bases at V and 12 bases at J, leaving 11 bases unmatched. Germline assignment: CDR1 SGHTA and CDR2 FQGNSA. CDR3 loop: CASSRTSEETRYF. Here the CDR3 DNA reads TGTGCCAGCAGCAGGACTAGCGAAGAGACCCGGTACTTC. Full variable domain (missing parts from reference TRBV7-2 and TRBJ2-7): GAGVSQSPSNKVTEKGKDVELRCDPISGHTALYWYRQSLGQGLEFLIYFQGNSAPDKSGLPSDRFSAERTGGSVSTLTIQRTQQEDSAVYLCASSRTSEETRYFGPGTRLTVT.

The CDR3 sequence: CATSGTSVDEQFF. The CDR3 nucleotides read TGTGCCACCAGTGGGACTAGCGTGGATGAGCAGTTCTTC. The chain has TRBV24-1 and TRBJ2-1, with 9 bases identical to TRBD2. Germline CDR1 and CDR2: KGHDR and SFDVKD. The ends lost 5 bases at V and 8 bases at J; junction bases unmatched: 3. The CDR3 has 13 amino acids.

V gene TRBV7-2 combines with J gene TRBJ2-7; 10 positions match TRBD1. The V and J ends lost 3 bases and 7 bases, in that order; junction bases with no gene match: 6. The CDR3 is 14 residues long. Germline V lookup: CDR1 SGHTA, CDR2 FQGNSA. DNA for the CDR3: TGTGCCAGCAGCTTTGGGACAGGGGTCGGAGAGCAGTACTTC. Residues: CASSFGTGVGEQYF. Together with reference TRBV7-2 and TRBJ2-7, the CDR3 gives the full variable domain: GAGVSQSPSNKVTEKGKDVELRCDPISGHTALYWYRQSLGQGLEFLIYFQGNSAPDKSGLPSDRFSAERTGGSVSTLTIQRTQQEDSAVYLCASSFGTGVGEQYFGPGTRLTVT.

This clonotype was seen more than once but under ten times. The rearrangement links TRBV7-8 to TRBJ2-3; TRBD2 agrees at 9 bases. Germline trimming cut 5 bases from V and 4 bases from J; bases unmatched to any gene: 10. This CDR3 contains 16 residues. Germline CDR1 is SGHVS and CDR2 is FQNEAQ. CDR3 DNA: TGTGCCAGCAGCCATGACTTAGCGGGAGTTTCAGATACGCAGTATTTT. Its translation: CASSHDLAGVSDTQYF.

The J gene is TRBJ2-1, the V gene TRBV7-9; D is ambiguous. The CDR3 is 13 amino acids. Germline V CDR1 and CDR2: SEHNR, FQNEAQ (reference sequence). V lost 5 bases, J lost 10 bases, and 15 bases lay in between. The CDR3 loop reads CASSLFDSKEQFF. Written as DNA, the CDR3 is TGTGCCAGCAGCCTCTTTGACTCCAAGGAGCAGTTCTTC.

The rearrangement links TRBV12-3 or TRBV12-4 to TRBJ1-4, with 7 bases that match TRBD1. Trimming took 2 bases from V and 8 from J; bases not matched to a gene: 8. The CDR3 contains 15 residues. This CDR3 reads CASSLSAGTDEKLFF. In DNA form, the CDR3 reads TGTGCCAGCAGTTTAAGCGCCGGGACAGACGAAAAACTGTTTTTT.

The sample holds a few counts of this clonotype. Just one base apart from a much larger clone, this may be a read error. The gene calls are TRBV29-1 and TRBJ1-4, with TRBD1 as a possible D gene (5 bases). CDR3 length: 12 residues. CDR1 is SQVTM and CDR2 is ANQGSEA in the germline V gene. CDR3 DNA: TGCAGCGTCTGGGACGGGAGTGAAAAACGGTTTTTT. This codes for CSVWDGSEKRFF.

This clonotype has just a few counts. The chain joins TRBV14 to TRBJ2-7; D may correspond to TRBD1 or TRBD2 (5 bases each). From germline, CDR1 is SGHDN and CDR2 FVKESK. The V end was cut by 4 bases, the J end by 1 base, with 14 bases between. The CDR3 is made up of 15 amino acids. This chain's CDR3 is CASSLRDLISYEQYF. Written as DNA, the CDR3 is TGTGCCAGCAGCCTCCGGGACCTCATTTCCTACGAGCAGTACTTC.

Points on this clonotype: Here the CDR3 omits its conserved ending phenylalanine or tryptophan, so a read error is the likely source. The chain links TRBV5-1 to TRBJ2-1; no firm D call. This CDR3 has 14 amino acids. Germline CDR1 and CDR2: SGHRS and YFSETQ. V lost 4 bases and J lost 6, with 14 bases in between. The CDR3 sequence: CASSLGEIGNEQFC. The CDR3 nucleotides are TGCGCCAGCAGCCTCGGAGAGATAGGCAATGAGCAGTTCTGC.

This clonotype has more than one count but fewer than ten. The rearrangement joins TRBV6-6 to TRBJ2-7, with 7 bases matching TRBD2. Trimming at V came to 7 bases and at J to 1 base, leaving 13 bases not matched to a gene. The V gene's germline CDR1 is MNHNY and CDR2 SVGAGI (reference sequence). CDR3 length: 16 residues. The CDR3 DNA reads TGTGCCAGCAAACGGTGGGAGGGGTCACAGTCCTACGAGCAGTACTTC. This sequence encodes CASKRWEGSQSYEQYF.

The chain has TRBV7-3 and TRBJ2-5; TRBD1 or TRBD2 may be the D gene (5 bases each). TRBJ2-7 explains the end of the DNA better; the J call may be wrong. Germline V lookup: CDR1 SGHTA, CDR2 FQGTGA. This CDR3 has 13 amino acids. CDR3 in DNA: TGTGCCAGCACCTTTGGGGGACGCTACGAGCAGTACTTC. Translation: CASTFGGRYEQYF.

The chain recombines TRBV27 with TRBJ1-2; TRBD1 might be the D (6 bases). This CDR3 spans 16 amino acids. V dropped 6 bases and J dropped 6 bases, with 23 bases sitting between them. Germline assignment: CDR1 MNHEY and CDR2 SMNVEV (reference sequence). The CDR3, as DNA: TGTGCCAGCAGAAAAGTTGGTGGGGGCGGAGCCCATGGCTACACCTTC. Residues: CASRKVGGGGAHGYTF.

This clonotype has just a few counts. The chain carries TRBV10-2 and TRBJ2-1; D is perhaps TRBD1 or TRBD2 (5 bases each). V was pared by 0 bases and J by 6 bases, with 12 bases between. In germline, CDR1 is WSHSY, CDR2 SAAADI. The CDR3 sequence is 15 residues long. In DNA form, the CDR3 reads TGCGCCAGCAGTGAGTCTGGGGGAAGGAGCAATGAGCAGTTCTTC. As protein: CASSESGGRSNEQFF.

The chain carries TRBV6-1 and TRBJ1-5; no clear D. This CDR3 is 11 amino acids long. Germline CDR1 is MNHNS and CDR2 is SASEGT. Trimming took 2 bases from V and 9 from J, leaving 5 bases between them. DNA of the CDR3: TGTGCCAGCAGTGAACGGCCGCCCCAGCATTTT. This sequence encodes CASSERPPQHF.